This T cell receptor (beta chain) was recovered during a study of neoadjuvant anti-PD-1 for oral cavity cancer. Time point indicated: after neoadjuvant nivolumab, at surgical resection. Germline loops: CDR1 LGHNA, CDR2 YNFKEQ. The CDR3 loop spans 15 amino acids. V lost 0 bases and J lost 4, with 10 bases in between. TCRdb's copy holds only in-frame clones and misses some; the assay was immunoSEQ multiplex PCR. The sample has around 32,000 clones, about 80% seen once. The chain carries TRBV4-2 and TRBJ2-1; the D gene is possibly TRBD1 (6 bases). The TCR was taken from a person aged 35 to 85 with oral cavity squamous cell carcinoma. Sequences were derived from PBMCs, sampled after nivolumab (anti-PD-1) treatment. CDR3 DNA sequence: TGTGCCAGCAGCCAAGATAGACAGGTTTACAATGAGCAGTTCTTC. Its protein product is CASSQDRQVYNEQFF.